These T cell receptor beta chains were read from a single sample in a study of blood T cell repertoires in COVID-19. Measured with immunoSEQ multiplex PCR; TCRdb has only the in-frame clones, and not every one. The top ten clones hold roughly 61% of a sample with 35,000 to 45,000 clones, 73% of them seen once. Sequencing used peripheral blood. These receptors were obtained from a man older than 75 with acute or convalescent COVID-19. Each CDR3 is given with its conserved first and last residue. D genes are given only for firm matches. The size of a clone is reported for some rows only, either as once, few or many, or as a class for expanded clones.

d_gene: TRBD2
len: 17
j_gene: TRBJ2-3
v_gene: TRBV14
abundance: NA
CDR3nt: TGTGCCAGCAGCCGCCGACTAGCGGGAGTCGGCACAGATACGCAGTATTTT
CDR3aa: CASSRRLAGVGTDTQYF

d_gene: NA
len: 14
j_gene: TRBJ2-7
v_gene: TRBV28
abundance: NA
CDR3nt: TGTGCCAGCAACCTATGGGGAGGACAATACGAGCAGTACTTC
CDR3aa: CASNLWGGQYEQYF

d_gene: TRBD1
len: 16
j_gene: TRBJ1-3
v_gene: TRBV6-5
abundance: few
CDR3nt: TGTGCCAGCAGTTATGGACTTCGGACAGGGATAAACACCATATATTTT
CDR3aa: CASSYGLRTGINTIYF

d_gene: TRBD2
len: 13
j_gene: TRBJ2-1
v_gene: TRBV28
abundance: once
CDR3nt: TGTGCCAGCAGTTTAGCGGGGGTCAATGAGCAGTTCTTC
CDR3aa: CASSLAGVNEQFF

d_gene: NA
len: 11
j_gene: TRBJ2-1
v_gene: TRBV20-1
abundance: NA
CDR3nt: TGCAGTGCTAGCGATTACGGTGAGCAGTTCTTC
CDR3aa: CSASDYGEQFF

d_gene: TRBD1
len: 16
j_gene: TRBJ1-6
v_gene: TRBV6-5
abundance: NA
CDR3nt: TGTGCCAGCAGTTACGGGCAGGGGGCGAGGAATTCACCCCTCCACTTT
CDR3aa: CASSYGQGARNSPLHF

d_gene: NA
len: 18
j_gene: TRBJ1-5
v_gene: TRBV7-9
abundance: NA
CDR3nt: TGTGCCAGCAGCTTAGAGTCTTCCGGGGATTATAGCAATCAGCCCCAGCATTTT
CDR3aa: CASSLESSGDYSNQPQHF

d_gene: NA
len: 17
j_gene: TRBJ2-1
v_gene: TRBV24-1
abundance: NA
CDR3nt: TGTGCCACCAGTGCACCGCTGCAGGGTCTGTCCTACAATGAGCAGTTCTTC
CDR3aa: CATSAPLQGLSYNEQFF

d_gene: NA
len: 15
j_gene: TRBJ1-1
v_gene: TRBV7-8
abundance: few
CDR3nt: TGTGCCAGCAGCTTAGCTACAGGGAGTATCACTGAAGCTTTCTTT
CDR3aa: CASSLATGSITEAFF

d_gene: TRBD1
len: 13
j_gene: TRBJ1-2
v_gene: TRBV6-5
abundance: NA
CDR3nt: TGTGCCAGCAGCCTGGGACAGCACTATGGCTACACCTTC
CDR3aa: CASSLGQHYGYTF

d_gene: NA
len: 12
j_gene: TRBJ1-1
v_gene: TRBV13
abundance: NA
CDR3nt: TGTGCCAGCAGCACCCGACAATCCGAAGCTTTCTTT
CDR3aa: CASSTRQSEAFF

d_gene: TRBD2
len: 14
j_gene: TRBJ2-1
v_gene: TRBV6-5
abundance: NA
CDR3nt: TGTGCCAGCAAACGGACTAGCGCAAACAATGAGCAGTTCTTC
CDR3aa: CASKRTSANNEQFF

d_gene: TRBD2
len: 17
j_gene: TRBJ2-1
v_gene: TRBV15
abundance: NA
CDR3nt: TGTGCCACCAGCAGAGAAAGAGGCGGGAGTATATACAATGAGCAGTTCTTC
CDR3aa: CATSRERGGSIYNEQFF

d_gene: NA
len: 12
j_gene: TRBJ2-1
v_gene: TRBV29-1
abundance: once
CDR3nt: TGCAGCGTTGACCCCAGGGTTGGGCAGCAGTTCTTC
CDR3aa: CSVDPRVGQQFF

d_gene: NA
len: 15
j_gene: TRBJ1-1
v_gene: TRBV23-1
abundance: NA
CDR3nt: TGCGCCAGCAGTCAATCTAACCAGGCCTTCACTGAAGCTTTCTTT
CDR3aa: CASSQSNQAFTEAFF

d_gene: TRBD1
len: 14
j_gene: TRBJ2-7
v_gene: TRBV7-6
abundance: NA
CDR3nt: TGTGCCAGCAGCAAGACCGGGACAGGGAACGAGCAGTACTTC
CDR3aa: CASSKTGTGNEQYF

d_gene: NA
len: 13
j_gene: TRBJ2-5
v_gene: TRBV27
abundance: NA
CDR3nt: TGTGCCAGCTCACCACAGGGACAAGAGACCCAGTACTTC
CDR3aa: CASSPQGQETQYF

d_gene: NA
len: 13
j_gene: TRBJ1-1
v_gene: TRBV5-4
abundance: medium-sized
CDR3nt: TGTGCCAGCAGCTTGGGGGGGACTTTCGAAGCTTTCTTT
CDR3aa: CASSLGGTFEAFF

d_gene: NA
len: 14
j_gene: TRBJ1-4
v_gene: TRBV7-9
abundance: NA
CDR3nt: TGTGCCAGCAGGCAAACAGCGGCGGATGAAAAACTGTTTTTT
CDR3aa: CASRQTAADEKLFF

d_gene: TRBD1
len: 15
j_gene: TRBJ2-2
v_gene: TRBV30
abundance: NA
CDR3nt: TGTGCCTGGAGTGTATGGGGGACAGGGGTCGGGGAGCTGTTTTTT
CDR3aa: CAWSVWGTGVGELFF

d_gene: TRBD1
len: 15
j_gene: TRBJ2-5
v_gene: TRBV11-2
abundance: NA
CDR3nt: TGTGCCAGCAGCCGGGACAGGGGGCTTGGGGAGACCCAGTACTTC
CDR3aa: CASSRDRGLGETQYF

d_gene: NA
len: 13
j_gene: TRBJ2-7
v_gene: TRBV5-1
abundance: many
CDR3nt: TGCGCCAGCAGCTTTGAGGGATACTACGAGCAGTACTTC
CDR3aa: CASSFEGYYEQYF

d_gene: NA
len: 15
j_gene: TRBJ1-1
v_gene: TRBV7-3
abundance: NA
CDR3nt: TGTGCCAGCAGCTTAGGGCCCTCCGGGAACACTGAAGCTTTCTTT
CDR3aa: CASSLGPSGNTEAFF

d_gene: NA
len: 13
j_gene: TRBJ1-2
v_gene: TRBV20-1
abundance: NA
CDR3nt: TGCAGTGCTAGTTTAGACAGTAACTATGGCTACACCTTC
CDR3aa: CSASLDSNYGYTF

d_gene: NA
len: 16
j_gene: TRBJ1-5
v_gene: TRBV5-4
abundance: NA
CDR3nt: TGTGCCAGCAGCACCCCGGGAGGGGATAACAATCAGCCCCAGCATTTT
CDR3aa: CASSTPGGDNNQPQHF

d_gene: TRBD2
len: 17
j_gene: TRBJ2-3
v_gene: TRBV7-9
abundance: medium-sized
CDR3nt: TGTGCCAGCAGCTTAGGTTCTAGCGGGAGCCGGACAGATACGCAGTATTTT
CDR3aa: CASSLGSSGSRTDTQYF

d_gene: NA
len: 15
j_gene: TRBJ1-5
v_gene: TRBV19
abundance: NA
CDR3nt: TGTGCCAGTAGTGGGGGGAGGGCTGGTGGGCAGCCCCAGCATTTT
CDR3aa: CASSGGRAGGQPQHF

d_gene: NA
len: 16
j_gene: TRBJ2-3
v_gene: TRBV19
abundance: NA
CDR3nt: TGTGCCAGTAGTATGCAGCAGGGCCGTAGGGTGATAACGCAGTATTTT
CDR3aa: CASSMQQGRRVITQYF

d_gene: NA
len: 13
j_gene: TRBJ2-7
v_gene: TRBV6-6
abundance: NA
CDR3nt: TGTGCCAGCAGTTACTCGGACTCGGTCCCGGCGTACTTC
CDR3aa: CASSYSDSVPAYF

d_gene: NA
len: 11
j_gene: TRBJ2-7
v_gene: TRBV20-1
abundance: NA
CDR3nt: TGCAGTGCTGCAGGGGGGTACGAGCAGTACTTC
CDR3aa: CSAAGGYEQYF

d_gene: NA
len: 15
j_gene: TRBJ1-5
v_gene: TRBV28
abundance: NA
CDR3nt: TGTGCCAGCACCATCGGGGGTATTGAGCCTAGGCCCCAGCATTTT
CDR3aa: CASTIGGIEPRPQHF

d_gene: TRBD2
len: 15
j_gene: TRBJ2-4
v_gene: TRBV19
abundance: once
CDR3nt: TGTGCCAGTAGTACCCCGACTAGCGGGGGAAACATTCAGTACTTC
CDR3aa: CASSTPTSGGNIQYF

d_gene: TRBD2
len: 16
j_gene: TRBJ2-1
v_gene: TRBV7-9
abundance: NA
CDR3nt: TGTGCCAGCAGCTCGACTAGCGGCTTAGGCTACAATGAGCAGTTCTTC
CDR3aa: CASSSTSGLGYNEQFF

d_gene: TRBD2
len: 14
j_gene: TRBJ2-1
v_gene: TRBV7-9
abundance: NA
CDR3nt: TGTGCCAGCAGCTCACCGGGACTAGCGAGTGAGCAGTTCTTC
CDR3aa: CASSSPGLASEQFF

d_gene: TRBD1
len: 14
j_gene: TRBJ2-7
v_gene: TRBV2
abundance: NA
CDR3nt: TGTGCCAGCAGTGAAGAACAGGGGGGCAACGAGCAGTACTTC
CDR3aa: CASSEEQGGNEQYF

d_gene: NA
len: 12
j_gene: TRBJ2-5
v_gene: TRBV3-1/TRBV3-2
abundance: NA
CDR3nt: TGTGCCAGCAGCCAGGCGGGGAAGACCCAGTACTTC
CDR3aa: CASSQAGKTQYF

d_gene: NA
len: 14
j_gene: TRBJ1-5
v_gene: TRBV28
abundance: NA
CDR3nt: TGTGCCAGCAGTTCGGCAGGGGTTGGTCAGCCCCAGCATTTT
CDR3aa: CASSSAGVGQPQHF

d_gene: TRBD2
len: 14
j_gene: TRBJ2-1
v_gene: TRBV7-9
abundance: few
CDR3nt: TGTGCCAGCAGCTTAGCGTTATCGGGAGGTGAGCAGTTCTTC
CDR3aa: CASSLALSGGEQFF

d_gene: NA
len: 14
j_gene: TRBJ2-7
v_gene: TRBV5-1
abundance: NA
CDR3nt: TGCGCCAGCAGCTTGGAACAGGGAGGGGACGAGCAGTACTTC
CDR3aa: CASSLEQGGDEQYF

d_gene: NA
len: 17
j_gene: TRBJ2-5
v_gene: TRBV2
abundance: NA
CDR3nt: TGTGCCAGCAGTGAAGCGCGGGTTTCTTGGAGAAAAGAGACCCAGTACTTC
CDR3aa: CASSEARVSWRKETQYF

d_gene: NA
len: 14
j_gene: TRBJ1-1
v_gene: TRBV2
abundance: few
CDR3nt: TGTGCCAGCACCCCCCGAGGCCTTAACACTGAAGCTTTCTTT
CDR3aa: CASTPRGLNTEAFF

d_gene: NA
len: 15
j_gene: TRBJ2-7
v_gene: TRBV7-9
abundance: NA
CDR3nt: TGTGCCAGCAGCTTACTTACACCGCACCCCTACGAGCAGTACTTC
CDR3aa: CASSLLTPHPYEQYF

d_gene: TRBD1
len: 13
j_gene: TRBJ1-2
v_gene: TRBV19
abundance: NA
CDR3nt: TGTGCCAGTAGTTCGGACAGGTTCTATGGCTACACCTTC
CDR3aa: CASSSDRFYGYTF

d_gene: TRBD1
len: 14
j_gene: TRBJ1-2
v_gene: TRBV24-1
abundance: few
CDR3nt: TGTGCCACCAGTCCCAGACAGGGGAGCTATGGCTACACCTTC
CDR3aa: CATSPRQGSYGYTF

d_gene: TRBD1
len: 14
j_gene: TRBJ2-5
v_gene: TRBV14
abundance: NA
CDR3nt: TGTGCCAGCAGCCAAGATATCAGGGGGGAGACCCAGTACTTC
CDR3aa: CASSQDIRGETQYF

d_gene: NA
len: 15
j_gene: TRBJ1-1
v_gene: TRBV7-2
abundance: NA
CDR3nt: TGTGCCAGCAGCTCGGGACTCCTGGCGCCCACTGAAGCTTTCTTT
CDR3aa: CASSSGLLAPTEAFF

d_gene: NA
len: 15
j_gene: TRBJ2-6
v_gene: TRBV7-3
abundance: NA
CDR3nt: TGTGCCAGCAGCCCCCAGACAGTTGGGGCCAACGTCCTGACTTTC
CDR3aa: CASSPQTVGANVLTF

d_gene: TRBD1
len: 13
j_gene: TRBJ1-1
v_gene: TRBV28
abundance: NA
CDR3nt: TGTGCCAGCAGTCTCAACAGGGGGCGCGGAGCTTTCTTT
CDR3aa: CASSLNRGRGAFF

d_gene: TRBD2
len: 15
j_gene: TRBJ2-1
v_gene: TRBV18
abundance: NA
CDR3nt: TGTGCCAGCTCCCGGACTAGCGGGAGAAGTCATGAGCAGTTCTTC
CDR3aa: CASSRTSGRSHEQFF

d_gene: TRBD2
len: 15
j_gene: TRBJ2-1
v_gene: TRBV7-2
abundance: NA
CDR3nt: TGTGCCAGCAGACTAGCGGGAGGGTCCTACAATGAGCAGTTCTTC
CDR3aa: CASRLAGGSYNEQFF

d_gene: TRBD2
len: 19
j_gene: TRBJ2-2
v_gene: TRBV24-1
abundance: NA
CDR3nt: TGTGCCACCAGTCAACCGGGACTAGCAACCGAGGCGAACACCGGGGAGCTGTTTTTT
CDR3aa: CATSQPGLATEANTGELFF